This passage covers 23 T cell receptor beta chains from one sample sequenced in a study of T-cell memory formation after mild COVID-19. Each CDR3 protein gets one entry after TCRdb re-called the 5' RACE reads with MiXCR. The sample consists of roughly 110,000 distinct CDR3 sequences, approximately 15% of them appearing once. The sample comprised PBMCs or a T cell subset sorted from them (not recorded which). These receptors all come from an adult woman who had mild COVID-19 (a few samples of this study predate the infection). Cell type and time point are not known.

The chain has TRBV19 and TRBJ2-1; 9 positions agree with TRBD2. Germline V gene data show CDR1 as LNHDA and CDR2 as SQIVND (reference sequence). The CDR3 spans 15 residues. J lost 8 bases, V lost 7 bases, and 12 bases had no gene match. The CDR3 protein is CASTPDSLAGYEQFF. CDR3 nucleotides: TGTGCCAGTACCCCCGATTCCCTAGCGGGGTATGAGCAGTTCTTC.

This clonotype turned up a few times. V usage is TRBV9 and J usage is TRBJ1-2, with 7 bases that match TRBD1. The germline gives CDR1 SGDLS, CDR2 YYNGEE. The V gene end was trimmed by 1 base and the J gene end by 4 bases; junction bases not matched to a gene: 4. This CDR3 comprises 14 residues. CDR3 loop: CASSVLTGSYGYTF. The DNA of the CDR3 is TGTGCCAGCAGCGTATTGACAGGGTCCTATGGCTACACCTTC.

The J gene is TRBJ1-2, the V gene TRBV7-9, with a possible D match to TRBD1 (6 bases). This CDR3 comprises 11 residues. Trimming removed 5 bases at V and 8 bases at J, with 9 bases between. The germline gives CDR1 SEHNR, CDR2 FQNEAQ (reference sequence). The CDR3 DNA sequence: TGTGCCAGCAGCCACAGGGAAGGCTACACCTTC. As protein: CASSHREGYTF.

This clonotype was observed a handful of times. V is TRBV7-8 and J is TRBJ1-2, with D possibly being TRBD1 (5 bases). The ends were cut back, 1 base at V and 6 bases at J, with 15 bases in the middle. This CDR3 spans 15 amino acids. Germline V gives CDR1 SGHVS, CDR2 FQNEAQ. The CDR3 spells CASSLVGPGTDGYTF. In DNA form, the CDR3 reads TGTGCCAGCAGCTTAGTTGGGCCAGGGACGGATGGCTACACCTTC.

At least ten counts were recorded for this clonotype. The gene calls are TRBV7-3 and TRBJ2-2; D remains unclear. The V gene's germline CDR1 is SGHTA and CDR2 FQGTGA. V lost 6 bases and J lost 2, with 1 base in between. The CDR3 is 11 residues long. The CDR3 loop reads CASSNTGELFF. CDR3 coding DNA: TGTGCCAGCAGTAACACCGGGGAGCTGTTTTTT.

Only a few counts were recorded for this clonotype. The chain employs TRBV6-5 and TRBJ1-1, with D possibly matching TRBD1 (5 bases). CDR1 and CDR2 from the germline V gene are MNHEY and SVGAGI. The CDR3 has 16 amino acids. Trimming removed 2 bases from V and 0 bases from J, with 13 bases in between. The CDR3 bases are TGTGCCAGCAGTTACGGGGGGTACGGGATGAACACTGAAGCTTTCTTT. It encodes CASSYGGYGMNTEAFF.

The chain's CDR3 is CASSLGLAGAYEQYF. The CDR3 DNA sequence: TGCGCCAGCAGCTTGGGACTAGCGGGAGCCTACGAGCAGTACTTC. This chain uses TRBV5-1 with TRBJ2-7, with 12 bases identical to TRBD2. This CDR3 region has 15 residues. Germline V gives CDR1 SGHRS, CDR2 YFSETQ. Trimming removed 0 bases from V and 2 bases from J; junction bases left unmatched: 0.

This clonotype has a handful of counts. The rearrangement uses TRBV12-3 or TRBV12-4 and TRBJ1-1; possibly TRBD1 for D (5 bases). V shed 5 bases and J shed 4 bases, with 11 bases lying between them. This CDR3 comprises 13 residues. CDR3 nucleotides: TGTGCCAGCAGTGAAACAGGAGCCACTGAAGCTTTCTTT. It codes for CASSETGATEAFF.

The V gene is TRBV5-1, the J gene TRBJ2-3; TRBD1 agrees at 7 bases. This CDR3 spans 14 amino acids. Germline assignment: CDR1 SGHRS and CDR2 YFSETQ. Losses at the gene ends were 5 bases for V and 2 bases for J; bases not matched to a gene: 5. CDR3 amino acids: CASRRGRDTDTQYF. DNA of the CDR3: TGCGCCAGCAGGAGGGGGCGCGACACAGATACGCAGTATTTT.

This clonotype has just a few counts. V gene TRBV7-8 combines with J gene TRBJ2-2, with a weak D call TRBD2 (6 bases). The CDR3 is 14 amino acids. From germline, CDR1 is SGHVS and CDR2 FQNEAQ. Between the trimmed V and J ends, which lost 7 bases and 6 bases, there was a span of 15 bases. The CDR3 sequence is CASTYSPGAGELFF. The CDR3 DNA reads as TGTGCCAGCACCTATTCCCCGGGGGCCGGGGAGCTGTTTTTT.

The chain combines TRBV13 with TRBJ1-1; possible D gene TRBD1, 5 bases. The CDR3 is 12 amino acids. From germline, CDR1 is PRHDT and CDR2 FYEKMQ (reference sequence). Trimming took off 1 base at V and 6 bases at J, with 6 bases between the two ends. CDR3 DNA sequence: TGTGCCAGCAGCTTAGAGACAGCTGAAGCTTTCTTT. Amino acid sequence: CASSLETAEAFF. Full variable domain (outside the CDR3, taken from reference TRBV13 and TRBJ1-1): AAGVIQSPRHLIKEKRETATLKCYPIPRHDTVYWYQQGPGQDPQFLISFYEKMQSDKGSIPDRFSAQQFSDYHSELNMSSLELGDSALYFCASSLETAEAFFGQGTRLTVV.

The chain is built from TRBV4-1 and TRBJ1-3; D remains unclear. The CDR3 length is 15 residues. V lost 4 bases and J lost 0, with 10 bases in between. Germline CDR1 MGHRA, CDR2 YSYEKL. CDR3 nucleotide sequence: TGCGCCAGCAGCCCAGAACTCGGCTCTGGAAACACCATATATTTT. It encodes CASSPELGSGNTIYF.

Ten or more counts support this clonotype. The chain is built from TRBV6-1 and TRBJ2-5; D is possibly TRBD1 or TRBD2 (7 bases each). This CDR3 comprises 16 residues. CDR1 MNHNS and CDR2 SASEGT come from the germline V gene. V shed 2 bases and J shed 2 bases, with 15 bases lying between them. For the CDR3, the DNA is TGTGCCAGCAGTGAATTCCTCAGGGGGGGGCAAGAGACCCAGTACTTC. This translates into CASSEFLRGGQETQYF.

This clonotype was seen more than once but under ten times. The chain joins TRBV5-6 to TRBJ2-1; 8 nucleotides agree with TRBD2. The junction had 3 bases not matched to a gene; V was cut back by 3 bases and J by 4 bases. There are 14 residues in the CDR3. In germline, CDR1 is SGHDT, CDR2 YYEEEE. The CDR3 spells CASSSLAGYNEQFF. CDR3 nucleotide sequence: TGTGCCAGCAGCTCCTTAGCGGGGTACAATGAGCAGTTCTTC.

The CDR3 protein is CASSALTSGPAYGYTF. CDR3 in DNA: TGTGCCAGCAGTGCCCTGACTTCGGGACCGGCATATGGCTACACCTTC. The V call is TRBV27, the J call TRBJ1-2; possible D gene TRBD1, 5 bases. The germline V gene encodes CDR1 MNHEY and CDR2 SMNVEV (reference sequence). Trimming stripped 5 bases from V and 5 bases from J, with 21 bases between. The length of the CDR3 is 16 residues.

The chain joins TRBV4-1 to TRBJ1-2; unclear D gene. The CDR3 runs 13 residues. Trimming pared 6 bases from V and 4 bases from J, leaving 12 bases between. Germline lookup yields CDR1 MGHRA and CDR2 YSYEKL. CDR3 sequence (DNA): TGCGCCAGCAGGCCCCAGGAATCCTATGGCTACACCTTC. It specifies CASRPQESYGYTF.

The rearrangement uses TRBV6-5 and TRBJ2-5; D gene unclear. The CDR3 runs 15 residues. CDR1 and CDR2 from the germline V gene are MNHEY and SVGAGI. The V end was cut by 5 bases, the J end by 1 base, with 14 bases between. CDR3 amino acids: CASSHNGRIQETQYF. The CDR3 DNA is TGTGCCAGCAGTCACAACGGACGGATCCAAGAGACCCAGTACTTC.

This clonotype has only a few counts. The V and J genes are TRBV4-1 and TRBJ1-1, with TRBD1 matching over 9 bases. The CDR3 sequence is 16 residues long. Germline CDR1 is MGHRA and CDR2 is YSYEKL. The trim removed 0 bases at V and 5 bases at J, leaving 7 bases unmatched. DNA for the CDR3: TGCGCCAGCAGCCAAGAGGGGACAGGGAGGGAAACTGAAGCTTTCTTT. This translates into CASSQEGTGRETEAFF.

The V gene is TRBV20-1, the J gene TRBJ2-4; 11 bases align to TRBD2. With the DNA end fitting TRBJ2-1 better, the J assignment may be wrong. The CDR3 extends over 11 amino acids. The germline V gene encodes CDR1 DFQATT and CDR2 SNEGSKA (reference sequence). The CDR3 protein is CSAHGLAGQFF. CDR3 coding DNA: TGCAGTGCCCATGGACTAGCGGGCCAGTTCTTC.

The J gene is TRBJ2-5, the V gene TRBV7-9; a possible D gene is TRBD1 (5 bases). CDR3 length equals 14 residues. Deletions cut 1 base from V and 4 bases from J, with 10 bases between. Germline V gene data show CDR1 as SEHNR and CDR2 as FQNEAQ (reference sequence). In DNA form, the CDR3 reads TGTGCCAGCAGCTTAGGTTGGCAGGGAGAGACCCAGTACTTC. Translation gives CASSLGWQGETQYF.

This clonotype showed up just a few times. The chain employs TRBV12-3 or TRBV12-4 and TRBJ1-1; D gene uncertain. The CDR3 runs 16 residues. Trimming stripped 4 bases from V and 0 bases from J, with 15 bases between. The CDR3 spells CASSSRRKGMNTEAFF. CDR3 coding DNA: TGTGCCAGCAGTTCCCGCCGGAAGGGAATGAACACTGAAGCTTTCTTT.

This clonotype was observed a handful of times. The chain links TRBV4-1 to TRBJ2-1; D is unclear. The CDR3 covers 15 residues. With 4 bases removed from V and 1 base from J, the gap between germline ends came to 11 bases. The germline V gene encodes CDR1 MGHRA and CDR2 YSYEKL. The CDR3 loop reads CASSPGRSSYNEQFF. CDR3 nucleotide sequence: TGCGCCAGCAGCCCTGGGCGGTCGTCCTACAATGAGCAGTTCTTC.

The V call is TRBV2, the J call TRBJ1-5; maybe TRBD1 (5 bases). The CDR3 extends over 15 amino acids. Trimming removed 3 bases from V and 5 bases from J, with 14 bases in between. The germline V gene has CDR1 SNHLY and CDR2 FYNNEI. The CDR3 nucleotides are TGTGCCAGCAGTGACGGGCAGGGCGTCGATCAGCCCCAGCATTTT. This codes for CASSDGQGVDQPQHF.